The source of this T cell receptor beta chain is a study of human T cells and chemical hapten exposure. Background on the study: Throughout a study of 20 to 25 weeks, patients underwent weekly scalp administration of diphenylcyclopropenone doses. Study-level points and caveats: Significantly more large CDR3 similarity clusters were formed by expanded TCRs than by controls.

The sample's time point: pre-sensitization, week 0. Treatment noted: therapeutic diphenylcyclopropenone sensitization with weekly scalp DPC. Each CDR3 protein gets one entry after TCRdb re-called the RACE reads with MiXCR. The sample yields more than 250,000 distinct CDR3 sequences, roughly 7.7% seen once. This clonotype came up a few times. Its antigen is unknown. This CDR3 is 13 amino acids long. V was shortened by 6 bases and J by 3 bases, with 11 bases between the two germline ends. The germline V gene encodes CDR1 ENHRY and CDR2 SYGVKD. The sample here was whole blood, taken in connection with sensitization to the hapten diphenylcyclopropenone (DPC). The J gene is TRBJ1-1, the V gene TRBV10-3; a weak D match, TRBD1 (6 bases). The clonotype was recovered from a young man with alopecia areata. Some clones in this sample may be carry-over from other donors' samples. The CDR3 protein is CAIREGGYTEAFF. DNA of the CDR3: TGTGCCATCAGGGAAGGGGGGTACACTGAAGCTTTCTTT.